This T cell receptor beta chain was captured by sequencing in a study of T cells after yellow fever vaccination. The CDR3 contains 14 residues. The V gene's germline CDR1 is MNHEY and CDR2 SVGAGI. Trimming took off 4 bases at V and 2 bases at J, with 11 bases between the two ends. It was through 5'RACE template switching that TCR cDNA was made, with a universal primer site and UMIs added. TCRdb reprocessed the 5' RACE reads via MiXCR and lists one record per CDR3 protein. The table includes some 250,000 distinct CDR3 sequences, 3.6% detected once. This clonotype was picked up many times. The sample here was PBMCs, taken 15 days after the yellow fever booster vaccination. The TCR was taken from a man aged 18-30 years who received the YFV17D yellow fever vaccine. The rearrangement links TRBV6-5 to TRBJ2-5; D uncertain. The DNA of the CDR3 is TGTGCCAGCAGTTTTCTCGCCTCGCAAGAGACCCAGTACTTC. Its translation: CASSFLASQETQYF.